Listed here are 30 T cell receptor beta chains from one sample, sequenced in a study of CXCR3-negative and CXCR3-positive naive CD8 T cells. Findings and caveats of the study: In CXCR3-positive naive cells, the TRB CDR3s were more hydrophobic than in CXCR3-negative naive cells.

Each TRB cDNA library was prepared by 5' RACE (with UMI labels). One entry per CDR3 protein, without DNA, is what TCRdb gives after re-calling the 5' RACE reads. This sample contains around 150,000 distinct CDR3 sequences. Antigen specificity for these receptors is unknown. The sequenced material came from naive CXCR3+ CD8+ T cells from blood. The subset was: CD45RO-CCR7+CD27+CD95- naive CD8+ T cells expressing CXCR3 (TNR3+). The receptors were gathered from a human donor in good health. Some clones in this sample may be carry-over from other donors' samples.

The rearrangement uses TRBV10-3 and TRBJ2-7; TCRdb lists TRBD1, though no DNA is available to test this call. Germline V gene lookup returns CDR1 ENHRY and CDR2 SYGVKD. The CDR3 has 15 residues. The CDR3 protein is CAIKTGTGGSYEQYF.

V gene TRBV21-1 combines with J gene TRBJ2-1; TCRdb lists TRBD2, though no DNA is available to test this call. TRBV21-1 has pseudogene status. The CDR3 length is 17 residues. The CDR3 sequence: CASSKEKEPAGGNEQFF.

The gene calls are TRBV6-6 and TRBJ1-1; no DNA is available, so the TRBD1 call from TCRdb remains unchecked. CDR1 is MNHNY, CDR2 SVGAGI, per germline (reference sequence). The CDR3 extends over 15 amino acids. The CDR3 loop is CASSPGGGRNTEAFF.

The V gene is TRBV20-1, the J gene TRBJ2-5; the D call from TCRdb, TRBD2, cannot be confirmed without DNA. Germline V gene lookup returns CDR1 DFQATT and CDR2 SNEGSKA (reference sequence). CDR3 size: 20 residues. The chain's CDR3 is CSARDRRLQAELAPAETQYF.

The chain carries TRBV27 and TRBJ2-7; TCRdb reports TRBD2, a call that lacks DNA to check it against. This CDR3 spans 13 amino acids. Germline V gene sequence: CDR1 MNHEY, CDR2 SMNVEV (reference sequence). CDR3 in amino acids: CASSLGTSHEQYF.

The CDR3 protein is CASRTDTGELFF. This chain uses TRBV12-5 with TRBJ2-2; checking the TCRdb D call of TRBD1 is not possible without DNA. Germline loops: CDR1 LGHNT, CDR2 FRNRAP. CDR3 length: 12 amino acids.

J is TRBJ2-5 and V is TRBV5-4; TCRdb calls TRBD2, which cannot be checked without DNA. Germline loops: CDR1 SGHNT, CDR2 YYREEE (reference sequence). CDR3 length: 12 residues. CDR3 region: CASSPGGETQYF.

The V gene is TRBV4-1, the J gene TRBJ1-5; TCRdb picks TRBD1, but there is no DNA to check that call. CDR3 length: 15 residues. The germline gives CDR1 MGHRA, CDR2 YSYEKL. This CDR3 reads CASSQAFGAYQPQHF.

The chain couples TRBV12-3 or TRBV12-4 to TRBJ2-1; the TCRdb call, TRBD1, lacks DNA for checking. The CDR3 contains 12 residues. CDR3: CASSIPPNEQFF.

The CDR3 here is CSALPLSHNEQFF. This sequence joins TRBV20-1 and TRBJ2-1; there is no DNA to check the TCRdb D call of TRBD1. This CDR3 is built from 13 residues. Germline V gives CDR1 DFQATT, CDR2 SNEGSKA (reference sequence).

The chain links TRBV29-1 to TRBJ1-4. CDR1 and CDR2 (germline): SQVTM, ANQGSEA. CDR3 length: 13 residues. The CDR3 is CSVAGWDNEKLFF.

V is TRBV10-3 and J is TRBJ2-1; no DNA is available, so the TRBD2 call from TCRdb remains unchecked. This CDR3 is 16 amino acids long. CDR1 and CDR2 (germline): ENHRY, SYGVKD. This chain's CDR3 is CAISESDSGSGNEQFF.

This chain joins TRBV7-9 and TRBJ2-4; TCRdb outputs TRBD1, but without DNA this stays unchecked. CDR3 length: 16 amino acids. Germline V gene lookup returns CDR1 SEHNR and CDR2 FQNEAQ (reference sequence). This chain's CDR3 is CASSSKGHLAKNIQYF. The entire variable domain, with the rest obtained from reference TRBV7-9 and TRBJ2-4, is as follows: DTGVSQNPRHKITKRGQNVTFRCDPISEHNRLYWYRQTLGQGPEFLTYFQNEAQLEKSRLLSDRFSAERPKGSFSTLEIQRTEQGDSAMYLCASSSKGHLAKNIQYFGAGTRLSVL.

V is TRBV28 and J is TRBJ2-7; TCRdb names TRBD1, which stays unverified in the absence of DNA. Germline V gene data show CDR1 as MDHEN and CDR2 as SYDVKM. The length of the CDR3 is 14 residues. The CDR3 loop is CASSLLSRGYEQYF. Looking up the rest from reference TRBV28 and TRBJ2-7 gives the full variable domain: DVKVTQSSRYLVKRTGEKVFLECVQDMDHENMFWYRQDPGLGLRLIYFSYDVKMKEKGDIPEGYSVSREKKERFSLILESASTNQTSMYLCASSLLSRGYEQYFGPGTRLTVT.

This chain links TRBV5-1 with TRBJ2-7; TCRdb selects TRBD2, and the lack of DNA leaves this call unchecked. CDR3 length: 14 residues. Per germline, CDR1 SGHRS and CDR2 YFSETQ. The CDR3 spells CASSGTSGDYEQYF.

The rearrangement uses TRBV19 and TRBJ2-7; the TCRdb D gene call, TRBD2, has no DNA to confirm it. CDR3 length: 13 amino acids. Germline CDR1 is LNHDA and CDR2 is SQIVND (reference sequence). CDR3 loop: CASSTLGSYEQYF.

This chain links TRBV28 with TRBJ2-2; TCRdb proposes TRBD2, but this gene call is untestable without DNA. CDR1 MDHEN and CDR2 SYDVKM come from the germline V gene. The CDR3 length is 16 residues. The CDR3 loop is CASSLRLAANTGELFF. Filled out from reference TRBV28 and TRBJ2-2, the complete variable domain reads DVKVTQSSRYLVKRTGEKVFLECVQDMDHENMFWYRQDPGLGLRLIYFSYDVKMKEKGDIPEGYSVSREKKERFSLILESASTNQTSMYLCASSLRLAANTGELFFGEGSRLTVL.

The V and J genes are TRBV7-2 and TRBJ2-5; TCRdb selects TRBD1, and the lack of DNA leaves this call unchecked. This CDR3 has 15 residues. Germline V gene data show CDR1 as SGHTA and CDR2 as FQGNSA. This CDR3 reads CASSFSGGAMETQYF.

The rearrangement joins TRBV12-5 to TRBJ2-1; no DNA is available, so the TRBD1 call from TCRdb remains unchecked. Germline CDR1 LGHNT, CDR2 FRNRAP. This CDR3 spans 16 amino acids. This CDR3 is CASGESGQTTYNEQFF.

The V and J genes are TRBV20-1 and TRBJ2-7; the TCRdb call, TRBD1, lacks DNA for checking. CDR3 size: 14 residues. The germline V gene has CDR1 DFQATT and CDR2 SNEGSKA (reference sequence). CDR3: CSARDRDRTYEQYF.

This chain joins TRBV24-1 and TRBJ2-1; TCRdb outputs TRBD1, but without DNA this stays unchecked. Germline CDR1 and CDR2: KGHDR and SFDVKD. The CDR3 totals 11 residues. CDR3 protein: CATEGPHEQFF.

The J gene is TRBJ2-7, the V gene TRBV7-9; the TCRdb call, TRBD2, lacks DNA for checking. Germline loops: CDR1 SEHNR, CDR2 FQNEAQ (reference sequence). CDR3 length: 15 residues. CDR3 protein: CASSLRSGSSYEPYF.

The V gene is TRBV20-1, the J gene TRBJ2-7; TCRdb calls TRBD2, which cannot be checked without DNA. Germline lookup yields CDR1 DFQATT and CDR2 SNEGSKA (reference sequence). The CDR3 sequence is 15 residues long. The CDR3 here is CSARFAGADSYEQYF.

The chain joins TRBV27 to TRBJ2-3. This CDR3 spans 14 amino acids. From germline, CDR1 is MNHEY and CDR2 SMNVEV (reference sequence). The CDR3 spells CASSLSVGTDTQYF.

The V call is TRBV28, the J call TRBJ2-3. The CDR3 consists of 12 residues. Germline CDR1 and CDR2: MDHEN and SYDVKM. This CDR3 is CASSMIADTQYF.

The chain links TRBV28 to TRBJ2-5; absent DNA, TCRdb's TRBD1 call cannot be checked. CDR1 MDHEN and CDR2 SYDVKM come from the germline V gene. CDR3 length: 13 amino acids. CDR3: CASSLWQGETQYF.

The gene calls are TRBV5-1 and TRBJ2-1. CDR1 SGHRS and CDR2 YFSETQ come from the germline V gene. The CDR3 has 15 residues. CDR3 in amino acids: CASSLGWSSYNEQFF.

The rearrangement joins TRBV7-8 to TRBJ2-1; without DNA, the TCRdb call of TRBD2 cannot be checked. The CDR3 is 15 amino acids. Looked up from germline, CDR1 is SGHVS and CDR2 is FQNEAQ. The CDR3 is CASSLAAGTSNEQFF.

This CDR3 is CASSQRGLAGELFF. The chain employs TRBV4-1 and TRBJ2-2; TCRdb indicates TRBD2, and absent DNA this call remains unverified. Germline loops: CDR1 MGHRA, CDR2 YSYEKL. The CDR3 is 14 amino acids.

The chain has TRBV7-8 and TRBJ2-5; the D call from TCRdb, TRBD1, cannot be confirmed without DNA. Looked up from germline, CDR1 is SGHVS and CDR2 is FQNEAQ. The CDR3 is 15 residues long. CDR3 region: CASSLGVTVKETQYF.